These 15 T cell receptor beta chains originate from one sample sequenced in a study of cytomegalovirus exposure and HLA in healthy donors. PCR used 60 Vbeta primers and 13 Jbeta primers. Using immunoSEQ multiplex PCR, the repertoire was profiled, and TCRdb retains in-frame clones only, with some absent. This sample has 200,000 or so clones, with around 77% found just once. The material sequenced was PBMCs. These receptors were collected from a woman aged 25 to 45 in good health and CMV-seronegative.

The chain combines TRBV15 with TRBJ2-5, with D possibly TRBD2 on 5 matching bases. The germline V gene has CDR1 LNHNV and CDR2 YYDKDF (reference sequence). The CDR3 has 17 residues. V gave up 5 bases and J gave up 1 base, with 20 bases separating them. The DNA for the CDR3 is TGTGCCACCAGCCGCGAAAGGTCTAGCCAAGGCCAAGAGACCCAGTACTTC. The encoded protein is CATSRERSSQGQETQYF.

The table lists this clone with a count of one. The chain joins TRBV14 to TRBJ2-7, with D possibly TRBD2 on 5 matching bases. V gave up 2 bases and J gave up 0 bases, with 14 bases separating them. The CDR3 is made up of 16 amino acids. The germline CDR1 and CDR2 sequences are SGHDN and FVKESK. The CDR3 bases are TGTGCCAGCAGCCAATCACTAGGTACTTACTCCTACGAGCAGTACTTC. Its protein product is CASSQSLGTYSYEQYF.

Here the CDR3 reads CASSLWPTGANEKLFF. The CDR3 DNA follows: TGTGCCAGCAGTTTATGGCCGACAGGTGCTAATGAAAAACTGTTTTTT. This chain uses TRBV28 with TRBJ1-4, with D perhaps TRBD1 (6 bases). V lost 0 bases to trimming and J lost 3 bases, with 11 bases between them. This CDR3 region has 16 residues. Germline V gives CDR1 MDHEN, CDR2 SYDVKM.

The chain links TRBV6-6 to TRBJ2-6; 7 bases are shared with TRBD2. V gave up 6 bases and J gave up 2 bases; unmatched junction bases: 1. The CDR3 has 14 amino acids. Germline values: CDR1 MNHNY, CDR2 SVGAGI (reference sequence). The CDR3 DNA sequence: TGTGCCAGCAGGGGGGGGACTGGGGCCAACGTCCTGACTTTC. Translated: CASRGGTGANVLTF.

Comments on this clone: At one boundary the junction diverges from the germline segment, which might be a read error. V gene TRBV7-7 combines with J gene TRBJ2-1; perhaps TRBD1 as D (6 bases). The CDR3 totals 14 residues. Per the germline V gene, CDR1 is SSHAT and CDR2 is FNYEAQ (reference sequence). CDR3: CASSLGEEGVEQFF. Written as DNA, the CDR3 is TGTGCTAGCAGCTTAGGAGAAGAGGGGGTCGAGCAGTTCTTC.

This clone came up a few times. The J gene is TRBJ1-3, the V gene TRBV9; maybe TRBD1 (6 bases). The CDR3 spans 15 residues. V was clipped by 0 bases and J by 4 bases, with 11 bases between them. Germline lookup yields CDR1 SGDLS and CDR2 YYNGEE. The CDR3 nucleotides read TGTGCCAGCAGCGTAGCTCTGGGACAAGGAAACACCATATATTTT. Amino acid sequence: CASSVALGQGNTIYF.

This chain links TRBV7-8 with TRBJ2-7; D is perhaps TRBD1 (6 bases). V dropped 1 base and J dropped 3 bases, with 13 bases sitting between them. The CDR3 extends over 15 amino acids. Germline CDR1 SGHVS, CDR2 FQNEAQ. CDR3 sequence: CASSLVGTSFYEQYF. As DNA, the CDR3 is TGTGCCAGCAGCTTAGTGGGGACATCTTTCTACGAGCAGTACTTC.

This chain links TRBV6-5 with TRBJ2-7; the D gene is possibly TRBD1 (5 bases). With 6 bases removed from V and 4 bases from J, the gap between germline ends came to 19 bases. This CDR3 has 15 amino acids. Per germline, CDR1 MNHEY and CDR2 SVGAGI. The CDR3 is CASRLYGAGVYEQYF. Written as DNA, the CDR3 is TGTGCCAGCAGACTTTATGGGGCAGGAGTTTACGAGCAGTACTTC.

The CDR3, as DNA: TGTGCCAGCAAGCGGCAGTCCGATACGCAGTATTTT. Residues: CASKRQSDTQYF. V is TRBV6-6 and J is TRBJ2-3, with D perhaps TRBD2 (5 bases). The V gene lost 7 bases and the J gene lost 6 bases, with 11 bases spanning the gap. This CDR3 is 12 amino acids long. Germline-derived CDR1 and CDR2 are MNHNY and SVGAGI (reference sequence).

In this sample, this clone turned up a few times. Mismatch with germline at one junction end may stem from a read error. This chain links TRBV7-9 with TRBJ2-7; D remains ambiguous. This CDR3 spans 16 amino acids. CDR1 is SEHNR, CDR2 FQNEAQ, per germline (reference sequence). The CDR3, as DNA: TGTTCCAGCAGCTTAGGCAGGCAGGCCGGCTCCTACGAGCAGTACTTC. This translates into CSSSLGRQAGSYEQYF. The full variable domain, completed using reference TRBV7-9 and TRBJ2-7, is DTGVSQNPRHKITKRGQNVTFRCDPISEHNRLYWYRQTLGQGPEFLTYFQNEAQLEKSRLLSDRFSAERPKGSFSTLEIQRTEQGDSAMYLCSSSLGRQAGSYEQYFGPGTRLTVT.

This clone was detected a few times. The chain is built from TRBV7-6 and TRBJ2-7; weak D call: TRBD1 (6 bases). This CDR3 is built from 14 residues. The V and J ends lost 5 bases and 0 bases respectively, with 11 bases between them. Germline assignment: CDR1 SGHVS and CDR2 FNYEAQ. This CDR3 is CASSQRQDSYEQYF. The CDR3 nucleotides read TGTGCCAGCAGCCAAAGACAGGACTCCTACGAGCAGTACTTC. Full variable domain (remainder filled in from reference TRBV7-6 and TRBJ2-7): GAGVSQSPRYKVTKRGQDVALRCDPISGHVSLYWYRQALGQGPEFLTYFNYEAQQDKSGLPNDRFSAERPEGSISTLTIQRTEQRDSAMYRCASSQRQDSYEQYFGPGTRLTVT.

This rearrangement joins TRBV19 to TRBJ1-6, with no clear D. CDR1 and CDR2 (germline): LNHDA, SQIVND (reference sequence). V was trimmed by 7 bases and J by 0 bases, leaving 10 bases between them. CDR3 length: 15 amino acids. The CDR3 loop reads CASKTESSYNSPLHF. Here the CDR3 DNA reads TGTGCCAGTAAGACGGAGAGCTCCTATAATTCACCCCTCCACTTT.

The chain joins TRBV19 to TRBJ1-5; TRBD1 agrees at 7 bases. Unmatched junction bases numbered 8, after V lost 3 bases and J lost 0 bases. CDR1 is LNHDA, CDR2 SQIVND, per germline (reference sequence). This CDR3 has 17 amino acids. In nucleotides, the CDR3 is TGTGCCAGTAGTATTCGCGGGACAGCCTATAGCAATCAGCCCCAGCATTTT. Its protein is CASSIRGTAYSNQPQHF.

This chain connects TRBV7-8 to TRBJ1-2; D not certain. Germline-derived CDR1 and CDR2 are SGHVS and FQNEAQ. CDR3 length equals 12 residues. V shed 6 bases and J shed 4 bases, with 9 bases lying between them. The CDR3 sequence: CASSYSSYGYTF. CDR3 in DNA: TGTGCCAGCAGTTATTCCTCCTATGGCTACACCTTC.

This clone has just one count. The chain employs TRBV5-1 and TRBJ1-1; possibly TRBD1 for D (6 bases). The length of the CDR3 is 13 residues. Deletions cut 4 bases from V and 7 bases from J, with 14 bases between. From germline, CDR1 is SGHRS and CDR2 YFSETQ. The CDR3 reads CASSRTAAGEAFF. In DNA, the CDR3 is TGCGCCAGCAGCCGGACAGCGGCCGGTGAAGCTTTCTTT.